What follows describes a single T cell receptor (beta chain). This specimen belongs to a study of blood T cell repertoires in COVID-19. The wider study: Collection of acute and convalescent COVID-19 samples took place in the United States, Italy and Spain. PBMCs, B-cell-depleted T cells, or T cells provided the cDNA or gDNA that made up the material.

In the original workflow: The assay estimated nucleated cells by amplifying reference gene primers. Produced via immunoSEQ multiplex PCR; TCRdb's table is partial and in-frame only. The V and J calls and clone size are taken from that table; D and trimming were inferred from the DNA. Of roughly 260,000 clones listed, roughly 82% are singletons. With V trimmed by 7 bases and J by 2 bases, 8 bases remained unmatched. Germline V gene sequence: CDR1 SNHLY, CDR2 FYNNEI. The CDR3 loop spans 15 amino acids. V and J are TRBV2 and TRBJ2-5, with TRBD2 matching 9 bases. This sequence originates from a woman in her 70s with acute or convalescent COVID-19. Sequencing input: peripheral blood. The CDR3 DNA is TGTGCCAGCAAGGAACCGGGACTAGCACAAGAGACCCAGTACTTC. Its protein product is CASKEPGLAQETQYF. Complete variable domain (other parts from reference TRBV2 and TRBJ2-5): EPEVTQTPSHQVTQMGQEVILRCVPISNHLYFYWYRQILGQKVEFLVSFYNNEISEKSEIFDDQFSVERPDGSNFTLKIRSTKLEDSAMYFCASKEPGLAQETQYFGPGTRLLVL.